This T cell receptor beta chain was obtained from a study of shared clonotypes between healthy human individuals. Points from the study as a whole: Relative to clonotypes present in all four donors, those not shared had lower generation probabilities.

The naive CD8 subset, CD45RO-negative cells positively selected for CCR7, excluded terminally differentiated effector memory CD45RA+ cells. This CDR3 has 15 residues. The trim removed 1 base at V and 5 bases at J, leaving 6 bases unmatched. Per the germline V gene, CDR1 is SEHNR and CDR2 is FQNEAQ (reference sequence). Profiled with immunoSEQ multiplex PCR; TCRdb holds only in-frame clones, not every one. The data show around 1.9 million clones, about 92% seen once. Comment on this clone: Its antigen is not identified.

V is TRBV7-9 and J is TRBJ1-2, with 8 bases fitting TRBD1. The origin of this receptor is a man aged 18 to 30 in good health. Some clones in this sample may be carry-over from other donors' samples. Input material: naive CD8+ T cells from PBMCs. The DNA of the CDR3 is TGTGCCAGCAGCTTAGTTTCCAGGGGGCCTTATGGCTACACCTTC. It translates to CASSLVSRGPYGYTF.